This T cell receptor (beta chain) originates from a study of T-cell memory formation after mild COVID-19. Whole-study findings and limits: Clones that shrank (day 15 to 85) were balanced CD4/CD8, whereas later expanders leaned CD4+. Clones which contracted sat mainly in CM and EM if CD4+, and in EMRA if CD8+.

Via MiXCR, TCRdb re-called the 5' RACE reads, giving one row per CDR3 protein. The sample shows 250,000 to 300,000 distinct CDR3 sequences, more than 15% of them seen only once. The CDR3 sequence is 14 residues long. The germline V and J ends were trimmed by 0 bases and 3 bases, with 8 bases remaining between them. This clonotype has at least ten counts. What it binds is not known. The specimen sequenced was PBMCs or a T cell subset sorted from them (not recorded which). The source is a man aged 18 to 35 who had mild COVID-19 (a few samples of this study predate the infection). Cell type and time point are not known. V usage is TRBV12-3 or TRBV12-4 and J usage is TRBJ2-5, with D possibly matching TRBD2 (6 bases). For the CDR3, the DNA is TGTGCCAGCAGTTTAGCGCCGGGGGAAGAGACCCAGTACTTC. Amino acid sequence: CASSLAPGEETQYF.